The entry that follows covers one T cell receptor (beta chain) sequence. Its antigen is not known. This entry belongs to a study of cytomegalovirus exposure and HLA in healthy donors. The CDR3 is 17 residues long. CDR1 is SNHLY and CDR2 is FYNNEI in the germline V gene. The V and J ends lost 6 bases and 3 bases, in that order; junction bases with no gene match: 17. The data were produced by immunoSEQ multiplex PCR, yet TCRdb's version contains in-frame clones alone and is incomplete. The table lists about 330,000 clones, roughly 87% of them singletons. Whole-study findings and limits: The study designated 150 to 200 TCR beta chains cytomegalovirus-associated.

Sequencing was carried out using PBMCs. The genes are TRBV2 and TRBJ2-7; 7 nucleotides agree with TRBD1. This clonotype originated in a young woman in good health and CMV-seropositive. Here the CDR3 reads CASRGTERYTGVYEQYF. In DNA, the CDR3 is TGTGCCAGCAGAGGAACCGAACGGTATACAGGGGTCTACGAGCAGTACTTC.